This T cell receptor beta chain was sequenced in a study of response to subunit inactivated influenza vaccine. Trimming removed 4 bases from V and 6 bases from J, with 10 bases in between. The CDR3 is made up of 13 amino acids. From germline, CDR1 is SGDLS and CDR2 YYNGEE. For this clonotype: The antigen is not known.

Findings and limits, study-wide: It was the authors' suggestion that each seasonal influenza vaccination recruits few new T cells.

From the RT-PCR reads, TCRdb called clonotypes with MiXCR, one entry per CDR3 protein. This table holds fewer than 600,000 distinct CDR3 sequences, approximately 7.3% found once. The clonotype was recovered from a man aged 50-75 years who received an inactivated influenza vaccine. Sequencing used PBMCs from blood, obtained around 25 months after vaccination. This rearrangement joins TRBV9 to TRBJ1-4; D unresolved. The DNA of the CDR3 is TGTGCCAGCAGCAAAAACAGAGATGAAAAACTGTTTTTT. It encodes CASSKNRDEKLFF. The whole variable domain, remainder taken from reference TRBV9 and TRBJ1-4, is DSGVTQTPKHLITATGQRVTLRCSPRSGDLSVYWYQQSLDQGLQFLIQYYNGEERAKGNILERFSAQQFPDLHSELNLSSLELGDSALYFCASSKNRDEKLFFGSGTQLSVL.